This T cell receptor beta chain originates from a study of CDR3 diversity in severe acne. One entry per CDR3 protein, called by TCRdb with MiXCR from the PCR reads. The repertoire includes about 90,000 distinct CDR3 sequences, around 50% of them detected once, and around 10% sits in the top ten. The CDR3 contains 13 residues. V was pared by 6 bases and J by 6 bases, with 15 bases between. Sequenced input: blood. This receptor was obtained from a male donor in good health, serving as a control. The chain recombines TRBV12-3 or TRBV12-4 with TRBJ2-7, with D perhaps matching TRBD1 (6 bases). CDR3 in amino acids: CASRITGSAEQYF. Here the CDR3 DNA reads TGTGCCAGCAGAATCACAGGGTCGGCCGAGCAGTACTTC.